The rows below give T cell receptor beta chains drawn from one sample of a study of blood T cell repertoires in COVID-19. Here immunoSEQ multiplex PCR was the method, and the copy in TCRdb shows in-frame clones only, minus some. The repertoire holds fewer than 400,000 clones, with 85% as singletons. The specimen sequenced was PBMCs or T cells enriched from blood (not recorded which). The receptors stem from a woman aged 25 to 39 who had been exposed to COVID-19. Both conserved end residues are part of each CDR3. Fields, in order: clone size, D gene, J gene, V gene, CDR3 length, CDR3 DNA, CDR3 protein. D genes are given only for firm matches. Clone size is given for some rows only: seen once, a few or many times, or a class if the clone is expanded.

abundance: NA
d_gene: TRBD1
j_gene: TRBJ2-3
v_gene: TRBV19
len: 15
CDR3nt: TGTGCCAGTAGTCCGCGACAGGGGGTTACAGATACGCAGTATTTT
CDR3aa: CASSPRQGVTDTQYF

abundance: NA
d_gene: NA
j_gene: TRBJ1-5
v_gene: TRBV15
len: 12
CDR3nt: TGTGCCACCAGCAGAGCACTGCAGCCCCAGCATTTT
CDR3aa: CATSRALQPQHF

abundance: NA
d_gene: TRBD1
j_gene: TRBJ1-2
v_gene: TRBV14
len: 15
CDR3nt: TGTGCCAGCAGCCACCCGGGACAGGGGCATTATGGCTACACCTTC
CDR3aa: CASSHPGQGHYGYTF

abundance: once
d_gene: NA
j_gene: TRBJ1-2
v_gene: TRBV19
len: 14
CDR3nt: TGTGCCAGTAGTACGGGACATTTGGATGGTGGCTACACCTTC
CDR3aa: CASSTGHLDGGYTF

abundance: NA
d_gene: NA
j_gene: TRBJ2-7
v_gene: TRBV5-4
len: 12
CDR3nt: TGTGCCAGCAACGACATTAGGGGCGAGCAGTACTTC
CDR3aa: CASNDIRGEQYF

abundance: NA
d_gene: NA
j_gene: TRBJ1-6
v_gene: TRBV6-5
len: 16
CDR3nt: TGTGCCAGCAGTTTGGGGGCGAGCTCCTATAATTCACCCCTCCACTTT
CDR3aa: CASSLGASSYNSPLHF

abundance: NA
d_gene: TRBD1
j_gene: TRBJ1-2
v_gene: TRBV6-2/TRBV6-3
len: 11
CDR3nt: TGTGCCAGCAGCCCGGGACAGGGGCGCTACTTC
CDR3aa: CASSPGQGRYF

abundance: NA
d_gene: NA
j_gene: TRBJ1-4
v_gene: TRBV7-6
len: 14
CDR3nt: TGTGCCAGCAGCTCCTCCGGAGGAAGGGAAAAACTGTTTTTT
CDR3aa: CASSSSGGREKLFF

abundance: NA
d_gene: NA
j_gene: TRBJ1-1
v_gene: TRBV12-3/TRBV12-4
len: 13
CDR3nt: TGTGCCAGCAGTCATAGCGGGAACACTGAAGCTTTCTTT
CDR3aa: CASSHSGNTEAFF

abundance: few
d_gene: NA
j_gene: TRBJ1-2
v_gene: TRBV18
len: 16
CDR3nt: TGTGCCAGCTCACCTTCCGGAGGGAAGGGAGATTATGGCTACACCTTC
CDR3aa: CASSPSGGKGDYGYTF

abundance: NA
d_gene: NA
j_gene: TRBJ2-3
v_gene: TRBV7-3
len: 15
CDR3nt: TGTGCCAGCAGCCGCCCCGGGGGGCGGACAGATACGCAGTATTTT
CDR3aa: CASSRPGGRTDTQYF

abundance: NA
d_gene: NA
j_gene: TRBJ2-1
v_gene: TRBV5-6
len: 15
CDR3nt: TGTGCCAGCAGCTTAAGGCGGGGTGCCTACAATGAGCAGTTCTTC
CDR3aa: CASSLRRGAYNEQFF

abundance: NA
d_gene: NA
j_gene: TRBJ2-7
v_gene: TRBV30
len: 12
CDR3nt: TGTGCCTTCAACACAGGGTCCTACGAGCAGTACTTC
CDR3aa: CAFNTGSYEQYF

abundance: NA
d_gene: NA
j_gene: TRBJ1-2
v_gene: TRBV27
len: 13
CDR3nt: TGTGCCAGCAGTTTGGGGCAGTCCGATGGCTACACCTTC
CDR3aa: CASSLGQSDGYTF

abundance: NA
d_gene: NA
j_gene: TRBJ2-1
v_gene: TRBV5-1
len: 15
CDR3nt: TGCGCCAGCAGCTTGGACGCGGGACCCTACAATGAGCAGTTCTTC
CDR3aa: CASSLDAGPYNEQFF

abundance: NA
d_gene: TRBD2
j_gene: TRBJ2-1
v_gene: TRBV28
len: 16
CDR3nt: TGTGCCAGCACTGTAAGACTAGCGGGACTTGCGAATGAGCAGTTCTTC
CDR3aa: CASTVRLAGLANEQFF

abundance: NA
d_gene: NA
j_gene: TRBJ2-3
v_gene: TRBV25-1
len: 16
CDR3nt: TGTGCCAGCAGTGAATTTGGCAGCGTTACGGCAGATACGCAGTATTTT
CDR3aa: CASSEFGSVTADTQYF

abundance: NA
d_gene: TRBD2
j_gene: TRBJ2-1
v_gene: TRBV9
len: 17
CDR3nt: TGTGCCAGCAGCGTAGCTAGGGGCGGGAGGGCCTACAATGAGCAGTTCTTC
CDR3aa: CASSVARGGRAYNEQFF

abundance: few
d_gene: TRBD1
j_gene: TRBJ2-5
v_gene: TRBV28
len: 14
CDR3nt: TGTGCCAGCAGTTTAGCAGGGGGCCAAGAGACCCAGTACTTC
CDR3aa: CASSLAGGQETQYF

abundance: NA
d_gene: TRBD1
j_gene: TRBJ1-1
v_gene: TRBV25-1
len: 13
CDR3nt: TGTGCCAGCAGCAGGGGGGAGAACACTGAAGCTTTCTTT
CDR3aa: CASSRGENTEAFF

abundance: NA
d_gene: NA
j_gene: TRBJ1-1
v_gene: TRBV19
len: 14
CDR3nt: TGTGCCAGTAATTACAGGCCCTCGGGCACTGAAGCTTTCTTT
CDR3aa: CASNYRPSGTEAFF

abundance: once
d_gene: NA
j_gene: TRBJ1-1
v_gene: TRBV29-1
len: 13
CDR3nt: TGCAGCGTTGAAGGGCAGATGAACACTGAAGCTTTCTTT
CDR3aa: CSVEGQMNTEAFF

abundance: NA
d_gene: NA
j_gene: TRBJ2-7
v_gene: TRBV18
len: 16
CDR3nt: TGTGCCAGCTCACCACGAACGACCGGGACATCCTACGAGCAGTACTTC
CDR3aa: CASSPRTTGTSYEQYF

abundance: NA
d_gene: NA
j_gene: TRBJ1-2
v_gene: TRBV29-1
len: 12
CDR3nt: TGCAGCGTTGAACGGGGGACCTATGGCTACACCTTC
CDR3aa: CSVERGTYGYTF

abundance: NA
d_gene: TRBD1
j_gene: TRBJ1-4
v_gene: TRBV3-1/TRBV3-2
len: 16
CDR3nt: TGTGCCAGCAGCCAAACTCTCGGACAGGGGGCTGAAAAACTGTTTTTT
CDR3aa: CASSQTLGQGAEKLFF

abundance: NA
d_gene: NA
j_gene: TRBJ1-5
v_gene: TRBV19
len: 16
CDR3nt: TGTGCCGCCAAGCGGGGGGGATCTTATAGCAATCAGCCCCAGCATTTT
CDR3aa: CAAKRGGSYSNQPQHF

abundance: NA
d_gene: NA
j_gene: TRBJ1-5
v_gene: TRBV6-9
len: 12
CDR3nt: TGTGCCAGAAAACAGGGCAATCAGCCCCAGCATTTT
CDR3aa: CARKQGNQPQHF

abundance: NA
d_gene: NA
j_gene: TRBJ1-6
v_gene: TRBV11-2
len: 14
CDR3nt: TGTGCCAGCAACTTCCTCCAGGGTGATTCACCCCTCCACTTT
CDR3aa: CASNFLQGDSPLHF

abundance: NA
d_gene: TRBD1
j_gene: TRBJ1-2
v_gene: TRBV9
len: 19
CDR3nt: TGTGCCAGCAGCGTAGTGCCGACAGGGGCGATCGGGGTCAACTATGGCTACACCTTC
CDR3aa: CASSVVPTGAIGVNYGYTF

abundance: NA
d_gene: NA
j_gene: TRBJ1-2
v_gene: TRBV5-8
len: 14
CDR3nt: TGTGCCAGCAGCCCGGGTGTACTAAACTATGGCTACACCTTC
CDR3aa: CASSPGVLNYGYTF

abundance: NA
d_gene: TRBD2
j_gene: TRBJ2-5
v_gene: TRBV7-2
len: 15
CDR3nt: TGTGCCAGCAGCTCGGAACTAGCGGGGGGGCCGACCCAGTACTTC
CDR3aa: CASSSELAGGPTQYF

abundance: NA
d_gene: TRBD1
j_gene: TRBJ2-1
v_gene: TRBV5-1
len: 13
CDR3nt: TGCGCCAGCAACCAGGGGGCCGGCAATGAGCAGTTCTTC
CDR3aa: CASNQGAGNEQFF

abundance: NA
d_gene: TRBD1
j_gene: TRBJ1-5
v_gene: TRBV30
len: 18
CDR3nt: TGTGCCTGGAGTTTTGAGACAGGGGGCGTAATGGGCAATCAGCCCCAGCATTTT
CDR3aa: CAWSFETGGVMGNQPQHF

abundance: NA
d_gene: NA
j_gene: TRBJ1-6
v_gene: TRBV19
len: 16
CDR3nt: TGTGCCAGTAGTATAGACCCGACGGGAAATAATTCACCCCTCCACTTT
CDR3aa: CASSIDPTGNNSPLHF

abundance: NA
d_gene: TRBD1
j_gene: TRBJ2-1
v_gene: TRBV5-1
len: 17
CDR3nt: TGCGCCAGCAGCTTGGCCCTTTCAGGACAGGGTAGCCATGAGCAGTTCTTC
CDR3aa: CASSLALSGQGSHEQFF

abundance: NA
d_gene: NA
j_gene: TRBJ1-3
v_gene: TRBV11-2
len: 18
CDR3nt: TGTGCCAGCACCCCCTGGCTCCCTTCTAGAAGATCTGGAAACACCATATATTTT
CDR3aa: CASTPWLPSRRSGNTIYF

abundance: NA
d_gene: TRBD1
j_gene: TRBJ1-2
v_gene: TRBV10-2
len: 15
CDR3nt: TGCGCCAGCAGTGAGTCGTTCGACAGGGTTTATGGCTACACCTTC
CDR3aa: CASSESFDRVYGYTF

abundance: NA
d_gene: TRBD1
j_gene: TRBJ2-1
v_gene: TRBV27
len: 17
CDR3nt: TGTGCCAGCAGTTTATCGTACCCGGGACAGGGGGCTGGTGAGCAGTTCTTC
CDR3aa: CASSLSYPGQGAGEQFF